The text below deals with one T cell receptor beta chain. As yet, its antigen is unknown. The CDR3 is 11 residues long. V lost 4 bases and J 3 bases, leaving 4 bases between the germline ends. The germline V gene encodes CDR1 LNHDA and CDR2 SQIVND (reference sequence). This record comes from a study of T cell responses to AZD1222 COVID-19 vaccine. Assay used: immunoSEQ multiplex PCR; TCRdb lists only in-frame clones, some missing. The data contain around 160,000 clones, about 92% of them seen just once; the ten biggest clones take up roughly 1.4%. Study findings and constraints: None of the repertoires were sampled until the peak T cell response had passed. Spike-specific TCR breadth and depth were elevated following two AZD1222 doses. White British people made up most donors, females outnumbered males, and clonal diversity was possibly underestimated.

The V call is TRBV19, the J call TRBJ2-7; D unclear. The sample consisted of peripheral blood, taken 28 days after the second AZD1222 dose. This receptor was identified in an adult who received the AZD1222 COVID-19 vaccine. CDR3 amino acids: CASSNFYEQYF. CDR3 nucleotides: TGTGCCAGTAGTAACTTCTACGAGCAGTACTTC.